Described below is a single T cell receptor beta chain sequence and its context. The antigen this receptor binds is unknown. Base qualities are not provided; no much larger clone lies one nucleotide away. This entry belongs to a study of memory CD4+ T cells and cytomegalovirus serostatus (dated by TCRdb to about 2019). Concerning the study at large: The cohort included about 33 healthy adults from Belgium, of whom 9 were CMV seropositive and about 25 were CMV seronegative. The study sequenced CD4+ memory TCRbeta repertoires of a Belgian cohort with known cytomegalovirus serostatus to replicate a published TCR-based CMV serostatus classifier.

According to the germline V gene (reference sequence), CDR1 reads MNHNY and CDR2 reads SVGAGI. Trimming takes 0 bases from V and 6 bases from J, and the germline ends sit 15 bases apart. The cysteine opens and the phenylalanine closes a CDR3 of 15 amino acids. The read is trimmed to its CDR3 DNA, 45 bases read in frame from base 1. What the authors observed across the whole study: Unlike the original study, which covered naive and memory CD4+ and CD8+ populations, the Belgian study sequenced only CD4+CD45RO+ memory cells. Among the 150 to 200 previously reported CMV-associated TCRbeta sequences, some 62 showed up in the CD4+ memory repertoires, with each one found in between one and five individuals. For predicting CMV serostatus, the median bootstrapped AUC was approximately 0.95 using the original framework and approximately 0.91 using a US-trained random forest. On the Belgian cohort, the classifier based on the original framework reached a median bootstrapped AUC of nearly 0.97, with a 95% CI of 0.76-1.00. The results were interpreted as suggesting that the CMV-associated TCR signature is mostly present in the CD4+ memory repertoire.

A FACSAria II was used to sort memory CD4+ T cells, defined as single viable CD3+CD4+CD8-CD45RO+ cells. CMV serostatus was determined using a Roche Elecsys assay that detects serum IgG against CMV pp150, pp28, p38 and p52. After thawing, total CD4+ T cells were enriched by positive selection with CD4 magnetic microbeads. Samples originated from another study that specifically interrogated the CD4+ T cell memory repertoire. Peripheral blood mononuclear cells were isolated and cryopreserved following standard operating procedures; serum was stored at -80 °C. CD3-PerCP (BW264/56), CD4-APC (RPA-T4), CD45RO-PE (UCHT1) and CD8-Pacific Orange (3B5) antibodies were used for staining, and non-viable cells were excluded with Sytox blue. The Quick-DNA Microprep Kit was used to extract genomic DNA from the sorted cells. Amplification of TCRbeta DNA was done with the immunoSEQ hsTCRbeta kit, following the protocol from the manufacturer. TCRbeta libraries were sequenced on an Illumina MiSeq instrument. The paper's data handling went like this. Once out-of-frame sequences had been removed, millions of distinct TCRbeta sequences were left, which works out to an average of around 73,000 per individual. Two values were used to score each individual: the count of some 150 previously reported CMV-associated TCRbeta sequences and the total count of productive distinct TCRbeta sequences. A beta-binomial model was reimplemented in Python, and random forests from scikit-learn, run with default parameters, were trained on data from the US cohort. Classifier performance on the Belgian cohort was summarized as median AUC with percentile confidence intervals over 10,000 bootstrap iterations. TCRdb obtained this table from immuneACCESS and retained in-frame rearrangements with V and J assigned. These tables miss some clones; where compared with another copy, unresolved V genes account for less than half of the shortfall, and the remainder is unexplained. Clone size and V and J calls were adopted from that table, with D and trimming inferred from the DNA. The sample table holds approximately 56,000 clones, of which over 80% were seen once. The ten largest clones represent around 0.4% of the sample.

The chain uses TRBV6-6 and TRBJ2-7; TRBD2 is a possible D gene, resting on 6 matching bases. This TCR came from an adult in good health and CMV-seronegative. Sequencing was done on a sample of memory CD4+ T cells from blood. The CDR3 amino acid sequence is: CASSYSRLGGVEQYF. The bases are TGTGCCAGCAGTTACTCGAGACTTGGCGGGGTCGAGCAGTACTTC.